This T cell receptor beta chain was sequenced during a study of blood T cell repertoires in COVID-19. As for the study in general: The study drew acute and convalescent COVID-19 samples from the United States, Italy and Spain.

This CDR3 spans 12 amino acids. Germline loops: CDR1 MNHEY, CDR2 SVGAGI. Trimming took 5 bases from V and 3 from J, leaving 5 bases between them. TCRdb keeps only in-frame clones here, not all; method: immunoSEQ multiplex PCR. The sample has around 300,000 clones; around 89% are singletons. The V gene is TRBV6-5, the J gene TRBJ1-5; D remains ambiguous. This TCR was sampled from a young woman who had recovered from COVID-19. Sequencing was done on a sample of PBMCs or T cells enriched from blood (not recorded which). As DNA, the CDR3 is TGTGCCAGCAGTCCACACAATCAGCCCCAGCATTTT. This gives the protein CASSPHNQPQHF.